This T cell receptor beta chain is drawn from a study of monozygotic twins with inflammatory bowel disease. The length of the CDR3 is 15 residues. Germline assignment: CDR1 MNHEY and CDR2 SMNVEV (reference sequence). TCRdb derives one entry per CDR3 protein from the 5' RACE reads, leaving out DNA. The sample holds a few hundred thousand distinct CDR3 sequences. Sequencing input: blood. This clonotype originated in a human donor with ulcerative colitis or Crohn's disease, or a healthy co-twin of an affected twin (not recorded which). The chain recombines TRBV27 with TRBJ2-2; TCRdb proposes TRBD1, but this gene call is untestable without DNA. The CDR3 protein is CASRGGGHGTGELFF.